This T cell receptor (beta chain) comes out of a study of technical replicates of blood from a handful of donors. Clones were read by immunoSEQ multiplex PCR, and TCRdb kept only the in-frame ones, dropping some. This table has around 80,000 clones, 70% to 90% appearing once. The TCR comes from a human donor in good health. Source material: T cells isolated from PBMCs.

The CDR3 reads CASNPGMSSYEQYF. The DNA for the CDR3 is TGTGCCAGCAACCCAGGGATGTCCTCCTACGAGCAGTACTTC. The V gene is TRBV6-6, the J gene TRBJ2-7; D might be TRBD1 (5 bases). In germline, CDR1 is MNHNY, CDR2 SVGAGI (reference sequence). V dropped 7 bases and J dropped 0 bases, with 13 bases sitting between them. The CDR3 spans 14 residues.